The clone carrying this T cell receptor (beta chain) has at least ten counts. Healthy Caucasians alone served as donors. This sample stems from a study of identical twins. One entry per CDR3 protein, called by TCRdb with MiXCR from the 5' RACE reads. The table has hundreds of thousands of distinct CDR3 sequences, 15% to 20% seen once. CDR1 is LGHNA and CDR2 is YSLEER in the germline V gene. Unmatched junction bases numbered 6, after V lost 0 bases and J lost 4 bases. CDR3 length: 16 amino acids. The same specimen was also included in a second study, on T cells expressing NK-cell markers. From that paper: Seven sequenced donors out of eight were HCMV-seropositive, one seronegative.

This TCR was recovered from a young woman in good health. The chain is built from TRBV4-3 and TRBJ2-1; 7 bases agree with TRBD2. Sequenced input: PBMCs. For the CDR3, the DNA is TGCGCCAGCAGCCAAGAATTGGGAGGGGTATACAATGAGCAGTTCTTC. This codes for CASSQELGGVYNEQFF.